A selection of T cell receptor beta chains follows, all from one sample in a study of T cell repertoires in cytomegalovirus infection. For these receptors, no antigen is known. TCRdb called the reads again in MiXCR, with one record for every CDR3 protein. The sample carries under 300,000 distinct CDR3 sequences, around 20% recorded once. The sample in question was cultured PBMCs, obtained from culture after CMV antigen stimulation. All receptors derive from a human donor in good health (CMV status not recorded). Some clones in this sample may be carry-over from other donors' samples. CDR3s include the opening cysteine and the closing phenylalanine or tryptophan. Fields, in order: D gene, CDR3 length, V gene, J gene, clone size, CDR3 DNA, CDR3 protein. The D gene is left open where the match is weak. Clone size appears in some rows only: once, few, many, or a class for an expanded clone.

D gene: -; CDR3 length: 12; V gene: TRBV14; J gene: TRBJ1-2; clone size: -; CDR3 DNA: TGTGCCAGCAGCCCCAGGGAGGGAGGCTACACCTTC; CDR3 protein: CASSPREGGYTF
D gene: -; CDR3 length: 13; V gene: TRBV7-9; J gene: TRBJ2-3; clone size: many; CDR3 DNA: TGTGCCAGCAGCACCCGACGAACAGATACGCAGTATTTT; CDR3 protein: CASSTRRTDTQYF
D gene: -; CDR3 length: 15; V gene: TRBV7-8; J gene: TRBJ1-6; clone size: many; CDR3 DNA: TGTGCCAGCAGCGATATTGGGGGCCTCGTTTCACCCCTCCACTTT; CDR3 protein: CASSDIGGLVSPLHF
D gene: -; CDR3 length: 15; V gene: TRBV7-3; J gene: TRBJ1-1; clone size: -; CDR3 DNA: TGTGCCAGCAGCTTAAGGGGCGGGGTGAACACTGAAGCTTTCTTT; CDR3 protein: CASSLRGGVNTEAFF
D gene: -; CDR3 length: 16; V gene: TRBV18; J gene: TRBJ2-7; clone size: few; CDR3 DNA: TGTGCCAGCTCACCACCGGTCAGCGGAGGGGGCGGCGAGCAGTACTTC; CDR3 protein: CASSPPVSGGGGEQYF
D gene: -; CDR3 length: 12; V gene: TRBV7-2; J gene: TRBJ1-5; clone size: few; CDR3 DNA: TGTGCCAGCTCCGTCGGCAATCAGCCCCAGCATTTT; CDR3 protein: CASSVGNQPQHF
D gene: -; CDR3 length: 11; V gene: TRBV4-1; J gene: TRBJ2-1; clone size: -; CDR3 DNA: TGCGCCAGCAGCCAGGACAGTGAGAGGTTCTTC; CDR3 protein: CASSQDSERFF
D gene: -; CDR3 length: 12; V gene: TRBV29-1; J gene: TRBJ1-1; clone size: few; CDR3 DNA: TGCAGCGGGACGCCGGGACGGACTGAAGCTTTCTTT; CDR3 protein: CSGTPGRTEAFF
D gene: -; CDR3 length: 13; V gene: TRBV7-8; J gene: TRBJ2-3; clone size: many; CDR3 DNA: TGTGCCAGCAGCCCCACAAGCAAGGATACGCAGTATTTT; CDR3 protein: CASSPTSKDTQYF
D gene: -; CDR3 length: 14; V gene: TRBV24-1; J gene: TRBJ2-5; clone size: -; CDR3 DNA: TGTGCCACCAGTGAGGAGGGTTTGGGAGAGACCCAGTACTTC; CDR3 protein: CATSEEGLGETQYF
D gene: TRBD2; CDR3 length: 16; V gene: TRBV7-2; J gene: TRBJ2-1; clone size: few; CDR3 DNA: TGTGCCAGCAGCTTAGGATCAAGACTAGCGGGAGGGAAGCAGTTCTTC; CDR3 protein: CASSLGSRLAGGKQFF
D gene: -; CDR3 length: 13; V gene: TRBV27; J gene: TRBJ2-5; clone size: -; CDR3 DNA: TGTGCCAGCAGTTTTACAGCTCAAGAGACCCAGTACTTC; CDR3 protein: CASSFTAQETQYF
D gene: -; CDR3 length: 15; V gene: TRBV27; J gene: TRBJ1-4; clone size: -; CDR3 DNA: TGTGCCAGCAGTCCTCGGACAGTCCGGGATGAAAAACTGTTTTTT; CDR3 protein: CASSPRTVRDEKLFF
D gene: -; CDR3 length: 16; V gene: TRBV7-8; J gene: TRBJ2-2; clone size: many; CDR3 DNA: TGTGCCAGCAGCCGTCCGGGCGGGACTCACACCGGGGAGCTGTTTTTT; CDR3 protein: CASSRPGGTHTGELFF
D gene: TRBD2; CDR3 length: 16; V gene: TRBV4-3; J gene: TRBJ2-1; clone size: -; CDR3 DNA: TGCGCCAGCAGCCCTCAGGCGGGAGAGTTCTACAATGAGCAGTTCTTC; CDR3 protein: CASSPQAGEFYNEQFF
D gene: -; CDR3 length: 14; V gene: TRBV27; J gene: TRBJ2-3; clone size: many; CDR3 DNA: TGTGCCAGCAGTTTAGCGCAGTCTACAGATACGCAGTATTTT; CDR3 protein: CASSLAQSTDTQYF
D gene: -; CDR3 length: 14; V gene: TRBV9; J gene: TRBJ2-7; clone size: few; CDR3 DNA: TGTGCCAGCAGCGTAGGAGCCGGACAGCCCGAGCAGTACTTC; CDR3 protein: CASSVGAGQPEQYF
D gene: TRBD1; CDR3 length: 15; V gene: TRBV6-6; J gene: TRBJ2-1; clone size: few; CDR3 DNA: TGTGCCAGCAGTTACTTAACAGGGGAGTACAATGAGCAGTTCTTC; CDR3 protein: CASSYLTGEYNEQFF
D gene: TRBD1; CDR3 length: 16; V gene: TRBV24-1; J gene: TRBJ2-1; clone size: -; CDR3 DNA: TGTGCCACCAGTGATTCCGGACAGGGGAGGGTCAATGAGCAGTTCTTC; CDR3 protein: CATSDSGQGRVNEQFF
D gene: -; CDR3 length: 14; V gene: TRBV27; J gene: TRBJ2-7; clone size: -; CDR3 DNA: TGTGCCAGCAGTTTATCACAGCTTCTGGGCGAGCAGTACTTC; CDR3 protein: CASSLSQLLGEQYF
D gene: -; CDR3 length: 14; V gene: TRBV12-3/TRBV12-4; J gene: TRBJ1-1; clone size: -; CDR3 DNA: TGTGCCAGCACCCGTTCCCCCTTGACAGCCGAAGCTTTCTTT; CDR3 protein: CASTRSPLTAEAFF
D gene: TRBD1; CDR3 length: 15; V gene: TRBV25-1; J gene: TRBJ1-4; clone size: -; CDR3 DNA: TGTGCCAGCAGTGAATGGGACAGGGGCTCTGAAAAACTGTTTTTT; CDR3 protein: CASSEWDRGSEKLFF
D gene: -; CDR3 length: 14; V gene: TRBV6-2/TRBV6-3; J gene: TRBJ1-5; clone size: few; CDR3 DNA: TGTGCCAGCAGACGGTCGGCAGCTAATCAGCCCCAGCATTTT; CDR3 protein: CASRRSAANQPQHF
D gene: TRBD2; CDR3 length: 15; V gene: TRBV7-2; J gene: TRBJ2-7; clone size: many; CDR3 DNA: TGTGCCAGCAGCTCGACTAGCGGACCCTCTGGCGAGCAGTACTTC; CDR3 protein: CASSSTSGPSGEQYF
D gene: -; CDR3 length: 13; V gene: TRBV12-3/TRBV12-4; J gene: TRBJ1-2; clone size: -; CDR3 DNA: TGTGCCAGCAGTTTAAGGAGCCCAGACGGCTACACCTTC; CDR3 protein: CASSLRSPDGYTF
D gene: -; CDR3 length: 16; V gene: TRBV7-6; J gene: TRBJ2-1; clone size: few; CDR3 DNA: TGTGCCAGCAGCGGGACCGCGGGGAGGCGGGCAAATGAGCAGTTCTTC; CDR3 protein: CASSGTAGRRANEQFF
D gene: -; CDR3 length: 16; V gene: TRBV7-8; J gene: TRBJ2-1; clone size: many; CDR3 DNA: TGTGCCAGCAGCTTAGGCGGCTGGAGCTCCTACAATGAGCAGTTCTTC; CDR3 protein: CASSLGGWSSYNEQFF
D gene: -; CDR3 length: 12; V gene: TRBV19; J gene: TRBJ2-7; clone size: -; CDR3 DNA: TGTGCCACCCGGACCCTCGCCAACGAGCAGTACTTC; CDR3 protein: CATRTLANEQYF
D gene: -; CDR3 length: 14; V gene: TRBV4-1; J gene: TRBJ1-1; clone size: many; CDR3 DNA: TGCGCCAGCAGCCAAGAGGCCCCGAACACTGAAGCTTTCTTT; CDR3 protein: CASSQEAPNTEAFF
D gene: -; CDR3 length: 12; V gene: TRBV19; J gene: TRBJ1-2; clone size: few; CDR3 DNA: TGTGCCAGTAGTTTCGGGACCTATGGCTACACCTTC; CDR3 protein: CASSFGTYGYTF
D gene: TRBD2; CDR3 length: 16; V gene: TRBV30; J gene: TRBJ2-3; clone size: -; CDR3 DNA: TGTGCCTGGAACGGAATTAGCGGGAGGCCCACAGATACGCAGTATTTT; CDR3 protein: CAWNGISGRPTDTQYF
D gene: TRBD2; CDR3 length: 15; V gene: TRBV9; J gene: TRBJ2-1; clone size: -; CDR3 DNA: TGTGCCAGCAGCGTTGGACTAGCGGTCTACAATGAGCAGTTCTTC; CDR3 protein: CASSVGLAVYNEQFF
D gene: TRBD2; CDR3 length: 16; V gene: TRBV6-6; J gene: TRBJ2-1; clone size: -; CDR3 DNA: TGTGCCAGCAGGAGGACTAGTTCTAATCCTTACAATGAGCAGTTCTTC; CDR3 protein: CASRRTSSNPYNEQFF
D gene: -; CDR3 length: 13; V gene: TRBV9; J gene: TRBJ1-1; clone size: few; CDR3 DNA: TGTGCCAGCAGCGTAGATACGTCGAGTGAATCTAGGTTT; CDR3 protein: CASSVDTSSESRF
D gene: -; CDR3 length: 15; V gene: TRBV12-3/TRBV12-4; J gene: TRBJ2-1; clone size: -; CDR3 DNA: TGTGCCAGCAGCCCTACTGCGACGAAAGTGGGGGTGAAGTTCTTC; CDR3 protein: CASSPTATKVGVKFF
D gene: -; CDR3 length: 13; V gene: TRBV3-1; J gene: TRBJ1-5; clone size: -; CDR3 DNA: TGTGCCAGCAGCCAAGATCGCGATCAGCCCCAGCATTTT; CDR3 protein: CASSQDRDQPQHF
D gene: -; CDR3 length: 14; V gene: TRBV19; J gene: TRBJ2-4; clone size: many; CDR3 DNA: TGTGCCAGTAGTAAATTGGACAGCAAAAACATTCAGTACTTC; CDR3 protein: CASSKLDSKNIQYF
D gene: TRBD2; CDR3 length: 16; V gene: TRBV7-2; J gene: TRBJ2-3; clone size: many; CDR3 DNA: TGTGCCAGCAGCTTAGCGTACCGGGGAGGGGCAGATACGCAGTATTTT; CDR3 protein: CASSLAYRGGADTQYF
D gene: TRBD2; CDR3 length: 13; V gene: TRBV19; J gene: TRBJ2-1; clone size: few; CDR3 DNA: TGTGCCAGTGCTAGCGGGAGCAACAATGAGCAGTTCTTC; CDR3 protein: CASASGSNNEQFF
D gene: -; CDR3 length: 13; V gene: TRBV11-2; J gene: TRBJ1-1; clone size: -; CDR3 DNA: TGTGCCAGCAGCCCGTGGGAAAACACTGAAGCTTTCTTT; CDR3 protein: CASSPWENTEAFF
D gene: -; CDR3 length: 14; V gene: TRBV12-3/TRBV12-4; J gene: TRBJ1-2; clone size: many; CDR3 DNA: TGTGCCAGCAGTTTATCCGGCAGGGCCTATGGCTACACCTTC; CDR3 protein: CASSLSGRAYGYTF
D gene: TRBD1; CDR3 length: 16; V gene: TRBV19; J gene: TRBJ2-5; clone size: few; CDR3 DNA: TGTGCCAGTAGTACCGGACAGGGGGCATCAAGAGAGACCCAGTACTTC; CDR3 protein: CASSTGQGASRETQYF
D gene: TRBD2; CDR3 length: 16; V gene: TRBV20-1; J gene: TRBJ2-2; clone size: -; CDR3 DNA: TGCAGTGCTAGTTCATATCTAGCGGGGAACACCGGGGAGCTGTTTTTT; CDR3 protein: CSASSYLAGNTGELFF
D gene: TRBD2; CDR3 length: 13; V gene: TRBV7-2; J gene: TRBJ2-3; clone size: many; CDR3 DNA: TGTGCCAGCAGCTTGAGGACTAGCGGGAGCAACGATTTT; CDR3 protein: CASSLRTSGSNDF
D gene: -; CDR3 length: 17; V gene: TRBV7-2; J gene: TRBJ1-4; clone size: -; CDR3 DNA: TGTGCCAGCAGCCTGTTTGGGAAATCAGCGACTAATGAAAAACTGTTTTTT; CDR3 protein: CASSLFGKSATNEKLFF
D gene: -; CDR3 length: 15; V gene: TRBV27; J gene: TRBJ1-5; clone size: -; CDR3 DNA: TGTGCCAGCAGTTTATCCGGGGGGTTCAATCAGCCCCAGCATTTT; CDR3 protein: CASSLSGGFNQPQHF
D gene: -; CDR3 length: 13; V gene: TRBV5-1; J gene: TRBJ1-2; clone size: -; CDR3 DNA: TGCGCCAGCAGCTTCGCCGCTAACTATGGCTACACCTTC; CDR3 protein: CASSFAANYGYTF
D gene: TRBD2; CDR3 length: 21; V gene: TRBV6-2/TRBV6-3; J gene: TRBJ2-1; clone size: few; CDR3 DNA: TGTGCCAGCAGCGATCACACGGGGGCCCTAGCGGGCCCGTCGTCCTACAATGAGCAGTTCTTC; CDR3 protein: CASSDHTGALAGPSSYNEQFF
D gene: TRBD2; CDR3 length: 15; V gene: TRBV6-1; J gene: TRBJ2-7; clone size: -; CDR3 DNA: TGTGCCAGCAGGCTAGCGGGAGGGAGCTCCTACGAGCAGTACTTC; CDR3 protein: CASRLAGGSSYEQYF
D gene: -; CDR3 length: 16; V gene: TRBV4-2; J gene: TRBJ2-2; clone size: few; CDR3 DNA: TGTGCCAGCAGCCCCACCAGTTTACTTGGCACCGGGGAGCTGTTTTTT; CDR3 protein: CASSPTSLLGTGELFF
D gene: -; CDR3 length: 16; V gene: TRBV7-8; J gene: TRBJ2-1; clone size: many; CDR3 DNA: TGTGCCAGCAGCTTAGATGGGTTGTTGGGGTACAATGAGCAGTTCTTC; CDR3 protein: CASSLDGLLGYNEQFF
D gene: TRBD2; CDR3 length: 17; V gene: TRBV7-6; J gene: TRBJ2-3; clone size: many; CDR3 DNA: TGTGCCAGCAGCTTAGGCACTAGCGGGAGCCACACAGATACGCAGTATTTT; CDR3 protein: CASSLGTSGSHTDTQYF
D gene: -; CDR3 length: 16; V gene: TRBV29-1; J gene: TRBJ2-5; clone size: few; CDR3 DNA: TGCAGCGTTCCGAAAGGTTCTGACTTCCTGGCTGAGACCCAGTACTTC; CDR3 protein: CSVPKGSDFLAETQYF